Listed here are 23 T cell receptor beta chains from one sample, sequenced in a study of response to subunit inactivated influenza vaccine. TCRdb recomputed calls from the RT-PCR reads with MiXCR, one row per CDR3 protein. The sample has about 830,000 distinct CDR3 sequences, approximately 18% seen once. Sequencing used PBMCs from blood, obtained 4 to 6 days after vaccination. The receptors here all came from a man aged 50 to 60 who received an inactivated influenza vaccine.

In its sample, this clonotype was seen a few times. The rearrangement joins TRBV6-5 to TRBJ1-2; 12 nucleotides align to TRBD1. Germline lookup yields CDR1 MNHEY and CDR2 SVGAGI. V was clipped by 4 bases and J by 8 bases; unmatched bases: 17. The CDR3 has 18 residues. CDR3 sequence: CASSSNRDRGRGSWGYTF. CDR3 DNA: TGTGCCAGCAGTTCAAACCGGGACAGGGGGCGCGGATCATGGGGCTACACCTTC.

This clonotype was seen more than once but under ten times. The genes are TRBV7-9 and TRBJ2-1, with 8 bases matching TRBD2. Germline V CDR1 and CDR2: SEHNR, FQNEAQ (reference sequence). The CDR3 runs to 14 residues. J was trimmed by 8 bases and V by 3 bases; bases with no gene match: 6. CDR3 loop: CASSFAGGMYEQFF. The CDR3, as DNA: TGTGCCAGCAGCTTCGCGGGAGGAATGTATGAGCAGTTCTTC.

This clonotype has a handful of counts. The V call is TRBV6-2 or TRBV6-3, the J call TRBJ2-2, with no clear D. CDR1 MNHEY and CDR2 SVGEGT come from the germline V gene. This CDR3 is 16 amino acids long. Trimming shortened V by 1 base and J by 0 bases, and 9 bases separated the two germline ends. This chain's CDR3 is CASSYYRPSNTGELFF. CDR3 DNA: TGTGCCAGCAGTTACTACCGGCCCTCGAACACCGGGGAGCTGTTTTTT.

The V and J genes are TRBV20-1 and TRBJ2-1; D call uncertain. The germline gives CDR1 DFQATT, CDR2 SNEGSKA (reference sequence). The length of the CDR3 is 15 residues. The V and J ends lost 2 bases and 2 bases respectively, with 13 bases between them. CDR3 DNA: TGCAGTGCTAGAATGCGCTTTCTGCCCTACAATGAGCAGTTCTTC. The encoded protein is CSARMRFLPYNEQFF.

This CDR3 is CASSRTGINSGNTIYF. CDR3 nucleotides: TGTGCCAGCAGTCGAACAGGCATAAACTCTGGAAACACCATATATTTT. This chain connects TRBV6-1 to TRBJ1-3; perhaps TRBD1 as D (5 bases). V was clipped by 5 bases and J by 0 bases, with 14 bases between them. This CDR3 contains 16 residues. Germline V gene data show CDR1 as MNHNS and CDR2 as SASEGT.

The chain's CDR3 is CASHDLLGTEQYF. The CDR3 nucleotides read TGTGCCTCCCACGATCTGTTAGGAACCGAGCAGTACTTC. V is TRBV10-3 and J is TRBJ2-7; the D is unclear. The CDR3 consists of 13 residues. With 11 bases removed from V and 6 bases from J, the gap between germline ends came to 20 bases. Germline CDR1 and CDR2: ENHRY and SYGVKD.

This clonotype was observed a handful of times. The rearrangement joins TRBV20-1 to TRBJ1-1, with D uncertain. Germline V gene lookup returns CDR1 DFQATT and CDR2 SNEGSKA (reference sequence). Trimming removed 2 bases from V and 7 bases from J, with 14 bases in between. The CDR3 length is 13 residues. The CDR3 DNA is TGCAGTGCTAGACCAGACGGAAACTATGAAGCTTTCTTT. Encoded protein: CSARPDGNYEAFF.

This clonotype appeared many times. The CDR3 is CSAPGQGDFNEQFF. The CDR3 DNA sequence: TGCAGCGCACCGGGACAGGGGGACTTTAATGAGCAGTTCTTC. The V gene is TRBV29-1, the J gene TRBJ2-1, with 11 bases aligning to TRBD1. Trimming at V came to 7 bases and at J to 7 bases, leaving 9 bases not matched to a gene. CDR3 length: 14 amino acids. CDR1 is SQVTM, CDR2 ANQGSEA, per germline.

V usage is TRBV9 and J usage is TRBJ2-7; D is ambiguous. Trimming removed 0 bases at V and 0 bases at J, with 10 bases between. Germline CDR1 reads SGDLS; CDR2 reads YYNGEE. The CDR3 length is 15 residues. In DNA, the CDR3 is TGTGCCAGCAGCGTAGGAGCAGGTCGCTCCTACGAGCAGTACTTC. Protein: CASSVGAGRSYEQYF.

This clonotype came up a few times. This chain joins TRBV12-3 or TRBV12-4 and TRBJ2-7; the match to TRBD1 covers 9 bases. Losses at the gene ends were 4 bases for V and 5 bases for J; bases not matched to a gene: 6. This CDR3 comprises 14 residues. The CDR3 is CASSYGTGWDEQYF. The CDR3 nucleotides are TGTGCCAGCAGTTACGGGACAGGGTGGGACGAGCAGTACTTC.

The chain's CDR3 is CASSLSGTSGGYEQYF. CDR3 in DNA: TGTGCCAGCAGTCTCTCCGGGACTAGCGGGGGGTACGAGCAGTACTTC. The J gene is TRBJ2-7, the V gene TRBV28, with 15 bases lining up with TRBD2. CDR3 size: 16 residues. Per germline, CDR1 MDHEN and CDR2 SYDVKM. V was clipped by 5 bases and J by 4 bases; unmatched bases: 6.

This clonotype was recorded a few times. This chain uses TRBV7-2 with TRBJ2-3; 8 bases match TRBD1. CDR1 and CDR2 (germline): SGHTA, FQGNSA. After removal of 6 bases from V and 1 base from J, the junction contained 9 bases not matched to a gene. This CDR3 has 16 amino acids. CDR3 in DNA: TGTGCCAGCAGTGCCAGGGGGCGCGGGGGCACAGATACGCAGTATTTT. Protein sequence: CASSARGRGGTDTQYF.

This clonotype was counted between two and nine times. The J gene is TRBJ2-3, the V gene TRBV29-1, with TRBD1 identical over 10 bases. Unmatched junction bases numbered 2, after V lost 1 base and J lost 4 bases. Germline V gene data show CDR1 as SQVTM and CDR2 as ANQGSEA. The CDR3 is 14 amino acids. CDR3 sequence reads: CSVEGGTGADTQYF. CDR3 nucleotides: TGCAGCGTTGAAGGCGGGACAGGGGCAGATACGCAGTATTTT.

This clonotype was picked up a small number of times. This chain joins TRBV29-1 and TRBJ1-3, with D perhaps TRBD1 (6 bases). Germline CDR1 and CDR2: SQVTM and ANQGSEA. CDR3 length: 17 amino acids. Trimming shortened V by 4 bases and J by 0 bases, and 19 bases separated the two germline ends. This CDR3 is CSVVGGAGGPSGNTIYF. DNA of the CDR3: TGCAGCGTTGTGGGGGGGGCGGGGGGTCCCTCTGGAAACACCATATATTTT.

This clonotype has at least ten counts. The chain is built from TRBV14 and TRBJ2-6; unclear D gene. V lost 2 bases, J lost 0 bases, and 23 bases lay in between. This CDR3 comprises 21 residues. Germline V lookup: CDR1 SGHDN, CDR2 FVKESK. The CDR3: CASSQKSPGSILSSGANVLTF. The CDR3 coding sequence is TGTGCCAGCAGCCAAAAATCTCCGGGCTCCATCCTTAGCTCTGGGGCCAACGTCCTGACTTTC.

V gene TRBV4-2 combines with J gene TRBJ2-1; D is unresolved. CDR1 LGHNA and CDR2 YNFKEQ come from the germline V gene. Deletions cut 1 base from V and 7 bases from J, with 11 bases between. CDR3 length equals 14 residues. This CDR3 reads CASSQGGRVNEQFF. CDR3 DNA: TGTGCCAGCAGCCAAGGAGGTAGAGTAAATGAGCAGTTCTTC.

In its sample, this clonotype was seen a few times. J is TRBJ2-1 and V is TRBV15, with D hard to call. Looked up from germline, CDR1 is LNHNV and CDR2 is YYDKDF (reference sequence). Trimming removed 3 bases from V and 7 bases from J, with 10 bases in between. The CDR3 sequence is 13 residues long. Here the CDR3 DNA reads TGTGCCACCAGCAGCGACCGACAAAATGAGCAGTTCTTC. Translating gives CATSSDRQNEQFF.

In this sample, this clonotype turned up many times. The J gene is TRBJ2-1, the V gene TRBV4-1; tentative D call: TRBD2 (5 bases). Germline V gene data show CDR1 as MGHRA and CDR2 as YSYEKL. V gave up 4 bases and J gave up 0 bases, with 22 bases separating them. This CDR3 comprises 19 residues. Here the CDR3 reads CASSLTSLSGLSSYNEQFF. The CDR3, as DNA: TGCGCCAGCAGCCTAACTTCGCTAAGTGGACTGAGCTCCTACAATGAGCAGTTCTTC.

The chain employs TRBV12-3 or TRBV12-4 and TRBJ2-7; weak D call: TRBD2 (7 bases). CDR3 size: 15 residues. The V end lost 4 bases, the J end lost 3 bases, and 16 bases lay between the germline ends. As DNA, the CDR3 is TGTGCCAGCAGTTGGGGAGGGGACACACTCTACGAGCAGTACTTC. As protein: CASSWGGDTLYEQYF.

At least ten counts were recorded for this clonotype. This chain joins TRBV20-1 and TRBJ1-5; D may be TRBD1 (5 bases). The germline V gene encodes CDR1 DFQATT and CDR2 SNEGSKA (reference sequence). V shed 2 bases and J shed 7 bases, with 15 bases lying between them. The CDR3 has 14 amino acids. In nucleotides, the CDR3 is TGCAGTGCTAGACCCTCGGGGGGGAAGCAGCCCCAGCATTTT. Its protein is CSARPSGGKQPQHF.

The chain links TRBV7-9 to TRBJ1-1; no reliable D call. The V and J ends lost 6 bases and 2 bases respectively, with 10 bases between them. CDR1 SEHNR and CDR2 FQNEAQ come from the germline V gene (reference sequence). The CDR3 spans 13 residues. The CDR3 loop is CASRWGSNTEAFF. The DNA of the CDR3 is TGTGCCAGCAGGTGGGGAAGTAACACTGAAGCTTTCTTT.

This chain uses TRBV3-1 with TRBJ2-4; D may be TRBD1 or TRBD2 (5 bases each). The CDR3 loop spans 14 amino acids. V was cut by 4 bases and J by 9 bases, with 16 bases left in between. The germline V gene encodes CDR1 LGHDT and CDR2 YNNKEL (reference sequence). CDR3 in amino acids: CASSPRPDGGIQYF. CDR3 coding DNA: TGTGCCAGCAGCCCCAGGCCAGATGGGGGCATTCAGTACTTC.

This clonotype was recorded a few times. The chain couples TRBV7-2 to TRBJ2-2; D gene uncertain. Between the trimmed V and J ends, which lost 6 bases and 4 bases, there was a span of 9 bases. The CDR3 length is 13 residues. CDR1 and CDR2 from the germline V gene are SGHTA and FQGNSA. CDR3 loop: CASRIVTTGELFF. The CDR3 coding sequence is TGTGCCAGCAGGATTGTTACCACCGGGGAGCTGTTTTTT.